This entry concerns a single TCR beta chain. The antigen is undetermined. The data are from a study of T-cell memory formation after mild COVID-19. Overall study context: TCR clusters largely stayed donor specific.

Per germline, CDR1 SGHTA and CDR2 FQGNSA. This CDR3 is 16 amino acids long. J lost 4 bases, V lost 0 bases, and 5 bases had no gene match. Libraries for TCRalpha and TCRbeta carried sample barcodes and unique molecular identifiers via 5'RACE. TCRdb reanalysed the 5' RACE reads using MiXCR and keeps one entry per CDR3 protein. Of about 400,000 distinct CDR3 sequences listed, more than 15% are singletons. Findings and caveats of the study: Clones that contracted from day 15 to 85 had balanced CD4/CD8; later expanders were CD4+ biased. Contracting CD8+ clones were enriched in EMRA, CD4+ mainly in CM and EM.

What was sequenced was PBMCs or a T cell subset sorted from them (not recorded which). The TCR originated in a man younger than 30 who had mild COVID-19 (a few samples of this study predate the infection). Cell type and time point are not known. This chain uses TRBV7-2 with TRBJ1-5, with 8 nucleotides matching TRBD1. The CDR3 DNA reads TGTGCCAGCAGCTTAGCGCTCCGGACAGGGAATCAGCCCCAGCATTTT. This translates into CASSLALRTGNQPQHF.